The 2 T cell receptor beta chains in this list originate from one sample, sequenced in a study of blood T cell repertoires in COVID-19. The protocol was immunoSEQ multiplex PCR, while the TCRdb copy is restricted to in-frame clones and leaves out a portion. The profile shows roughly 110,000 clones, about 88% of them singletons. The sample taken for sequencing was peripheral blood. The receptors shown here come from a man in his forties or fifties with acute or convalescent COVID-19.

This chain connects TRBV27 to TRBJ1-5, with a tentative D call TRBD1 (6 bases). V gave up 5 bases and J gave up 6 bases, with 20 bases separating them. CDR3 length: 16 amino acids. Germline CDR1 and CDR2: MNHEY and SMNVEV (reference sequence). Here the CDR3 DNA reads TGTGCCAGCAGTCCCAGGGGTTCCGGGGACCGTCAGCCCCAGCATTTT. It yields the protein CASSPRGSGDRQPQHF.

V usage is TRBV9 and J usage is TRBJ2-1; 10 bases line up with TRBD2. The CDR3 is 16 amino acids. V was clipped by 3 bases and J by 3 bases; unmatched bases: 6. Germline CDR1 reads SGDLS; CDR2 reads YYNGEE. The CDR3 region is CASSDTSGVYYNEQFF. As DNA, the CDR3 is TGTGCCAGCAGCGATACTAGCGGGGTATACTACAATGAGCAGTTCTTC.